Below are 27 T cell receptor beta chains sequenced from a single sample in a study of T cell responses to AZD1222 COVID-19 vaccine. TCRdb's copy holds only in-frame clones and misses some; the assay was immunoSEQ multiplex PCR. Of about 140,000 clones in the sample, 70% to 90% were seen once. The sample was peripheral blood, taken 28 days after the second AZD1222 dose. Receptors originate from an adult who received the AZD1222 COVID-19 vaccine.

V and J are TRBV15 and TRBJ2-3; maybe TRBD2 (6 bases). This CDR3 is 15 amino acids long. CDR1 is LNHNV, CDR2 YYDKDF, per germline (reference sequence). Trimming shortened V by 1 base and J by 7 bases, and 15 bases separated the two germline ends. The CDR3 sequence: CATSRGGDRTYTQYF. For the CDR3, the DNA is TGTGCCACCAGCAGAGGGGGGGACCGCACCTATACGCAGTATTTT.

The rearrangement uses TRBV5-8 and TRBJ2-3; possible D gene TRBD1, 5 bases. This CDR3 is 14 amino acids long. Trimming shortened V by 3 bases and J by 6 bases, and 14 bases separated the two germline ends. Germline V gene lookup returns CDR1 SGHTS and CDR2 YDEGEE. The CDR3 DNA reads as TGTGCCAGCAGCTCAAGCCAGGGTGTTGATACGCAGTATTTT. It encodes CASSSSQGVDTQYF.

The V and J genes are TRBV29-1 and TRBJ1-1; the match to TRBD1 covers 10 bases. J gave up 7 bases and V 7 bases, and 9 bases lay outside the gene matches. CDR1 is SQVTM and CDR2 is ANQGSEA in the germline V gene. The CDR3 is 13 residues long. CDR3 protein: CSAGGQGPLEAFF. In DNA form, the CDR3 reads TGCAGCGCCGGGGGACAGGGGCCGCTTGAAGCTTTCTTT. Based on the CDR3 plus reference TRBV29-1 and TRBJ1-1, the full variable domain is SAVISQKPSRDICQRGTSLTIQCQVDSQVTMMFWYRQQPGQSLTLIATANQGSEATYESGFVIDKFPISRPNLTFSTLTVSNMSPEDSSIYLCSAGGQGPLEAFFGQGTRLTVV.

The genes are TRBV7-9 and TRBJ2-7, with TRBD2 matching over 7 bases. J gave up 3 bases and V 5 bases, and 7 bases lay outside the gene matches. This CDR3 is 14 amino acids long. Germline CDR1 SEHNR, CDR2 FQNEAQ (reference sequence). The CDR3 DNA sequence: TGTGCCAGCAGCCCCGGGGGGACCCACTACGAGCAGTACTTC. It is translated as CASSPGGTHYEQYF.

This clone was observed a handful of times. The CDR3 DNA sequence: TGTGCCAGCTCACCACAGGGGGCGGCTGGAAACACCATATATTTT. Translation gives CASSPQGAAGNTIYF. The chain couples TRBV18 to TRBJ1-3; 7 nucleotides align to TRBD1. This CDR3 spans 15 amino acids. V was pared by 1 base and J by 2 bases, with 2 bases of the junction left unmatched. The germline V gene encodes CDR1 KGHSH and CDR2 LQKENI.

This clone was found a few times. The gene calls are TRBV6-5 and TRBJ1-3, with D possibly being TRBD1 (5 bases). V was pared by 3 bases and J by 8 bases, with 14 bases between. This CDR3 is 14 amino acids long. CDR1 and CDR2 (germline): MNHEY, SVGAGI. The DNA for the CDR3 is TGTGCCAGCAGTTATGGGCCTACGGGGGACACCATATATTTT. It specifies CASSYGPTGDTIYF.

The chain links TRBV19 to TRBJ2-3, with TRBD1 matching 7 bases. There are 15 residues in the CDR3. CDR1 and CDR2 (germline): LNHDA, SQIVND (reference sequence). The junction had 5 bases not matched to a gene; V was cut back by 4 bases and J by 1 base. Here the CDR3 reads CASSKLTGGTDTQYF. CDR3 sequence (DNA): TGTGCCAGTAGTAAACTAACAGGGGGCACAGATACGCAGTATTTT.

This clone was recorded a few times. The chain links TRBV5-6 to TRBJ2-1, with TRBD2 matching over 11 bases. The V gene's germline CDR1 is SGHDT and CDR2 YYEEEE. With 2 bases clipped from V and 8 bases from J, the junction kept 6 bases outside the gene matches. CDR3 length: 15 amino acids. The DNA of the CDR3 is TGTGCCAGCAGCTTAACTAGCGGGGGAAATGATGAGCAGTTCTTC. It encodes CASSLTSGGNDEQFF.

V is TRBV11-2 and J is TRBJ2-5; D ambiguous. CDR1 is SGHAT and CDR2 is FQNNGV in the germline V gene. This CDR3 contains 13 residues. Trimming removed 4 bases at V and 5 bases at J, with 11 bases between. The CDR3 is CASSSGPRETQYF. CDR3 coding DNA: TGTGCCAGCAGCTCGGGCCCGAGGGAGACCCAGTACTTC.

The V gene is TRBV25-1, the J gene TRBJ2-7; TRBD1 might be the D (5 bases). The CDR3 loop spans 14 amino acids. With 1 base removed from V and 4 bases from J, the gap between germline ends came to 11 bases. Looked up from germline, CDR1 is MGHDK and CDR2 is SYGVNS. As DNA, the CDR3 is TGTGCCAGCAGTGAATCTCATGGGGCTTACGAGCAGTACTTC. It translates to CASSESHGAYEQYF.

The chain uses TRBV6-5 and TRBJ2-7; D is undetermined. V shed 6 bases and J shed 3 bases, with 12 bases lying between them. CDR3 length equals 13 residues. Germline lookup yields CDR1 MNHEY and CDR2 SVGAGI. The DNA of the CDR3 is TGTGCCAGCAGACACCGAACCCACTACGAGCAGTACTTC. Its translation: CASRHRTHYEQYF.

The V gene is TRBV15, the J gene TRBJ2-3, with no clear D. The CDR3 spans 13 residues. The V and J ends lost 5 bases and 1 base respectively, with 7 bases between them. CDR1 and CDR2 from the germline V gene are LNHNV and YYDKDF (reference sequence). The CDR3 spells CATSAGGTDTQYF. In nucleotides, the CDR3 is TGTGCCACCAGCGCTGGGGGCACAGATACGCAGTATTTT.

This clone was detected a few times. This rearrangement joins TRBV19 to TRBJ2-5, with unresolved D. Germline V gives CDR1 LNHDA, CDR2 SQIVND (reference sequence). This CDR3 is 14 amino acids long. V was clipped by 3 bases and J by 1 base, with 9 bases between them. CDR3 amino acids: CASSIRGTQETQYF. The DNA for the CDR3 is TGTGCCAGTAGTATCAGAGGAACCCAAGAGACCCAGTACTTC.

The sample holds one count of this clone. The CDR3 protein is CASSHGIGYTF. In DNA form, the CDR3 reads TGCGCCAGCAGCCATGGGATTGGCTACACCTTC. The gene calls are TRBV4-1 and TRBJ1-2; D call uncertain. CDR3 length equals 11 residues. Germline loops: CDR1 MGHRA, CDR2 YSYEKL. V shed 3 bases and J shed 7 bases, with 6 bases lying between them.

This chain uses TRBV4-1 with TRBJ2-5, with 9 bases fitting TRBD1. The V gene's germline CDR1 is MGHRA and CDR2 YSYEKL. Trimming took 2 bases from V and 7 from J; bases not matched to a gene: 5. The CDR3 runs 14 residues. The CDR3 region has the DNA TGCGCCAGCAGCCAAAAGGGACAGGGAGGGACCCAGTACTTC. This gives the protein CASSQKGQGGTQYF.

There are a few counts of this clone. The rearrangement joins TRBV19 to TRBJ2-4; 7 bases map to TRBD1. The CDR3 length is 17 residues. CDR1 is LNHDA, CDR2 SQIVND, per germline (reference sequence). V shed 5 bases and J 1 base; nucleotides not matched to a gene: 11. The DNA of the CDR3 is TGTGCCAGTAGTTCCTCGCAGGGGGTCCGGGCCAAAAACATTCAGTACTTC. The encoded protein is CASSSSQGVRAKNIQYF.

The rearrangement joins TRBV4-1 to TRBJ2-3; 7 positions agree with TRBD1. The trim removed 0 bases at V and 7 bases at J, leaving 7 bases unmatched. This CDR3 comprises 15 residues. CDR1 and CDR2 (germline): MGHRA, YSYEKL. The CDR3 sequence is CASSQERDRAYTQYF. The CDR3 bases are TGCGCCAGCAGCCAAGAGAGGGACAGAGCCTATACGCAGTATTTT.

The chain links TRBV3-1 (or the pseudogene TRBV3-2) to TRBJ1-1; TRBD1 aligns across 7 bases. The CDR3 is 14 residues long. Losses at the gene ends were 4 bases for V and 1 base for J; bases not matched to a gene: 3. Germline assignment: CDR1 LGHDT and CDR2 YNNKEL (reference sequence). This CDR3 reads CASSRQGANTEAFF. For the CDR3, the DNA is TGTGCCAGCAGCCGACAGGGAGCGAACACTGAAGCTTTCTTT.

This CDR3 reads CASSFDSTGTTDTQYF. The CDR3 DNA follows: TGCGCCAGCAGCTTTGATTCGACAGGAACAACAGATACGCAGTATTTT. The rearrangement joins TRBV5-1 to TRBJ2-3, with D maybe TRBD1 (6 bases). CDR1 and CDR2 from the germline V gene are SGHRS and YFSETQ. V gave up 2 bases and J gave up 3 bases, with 16 bases separating them. The length of the CDR3 is 16 residues.

J is TRBJ1-3 and V is TRBV5-1, with D possibly TRBD1 on 6 matching bases. The V end lost 4 bases, the J end lost 0 bases, and 11 bases lay between the germline ends. The CDR3 covers 15 residues. Germline V lookup: CDR1 SGHRS, CDR2 YFSETQ. Written as DNA, the CDR3 is TGCGCCAGCAGCGCGGACAGTTACTCTGGAAACACCATATATTTT. Residues: CASSADSYSGNTIYF.

The rearrangement joins TRBV29-1 to TRBJ1-2; the match to TRBD1 covers 11 bases. V lost 7 bases to trimming and J lost 3 bases; unmatched junction nucleotides: 4. Germline loops: CDR1 SQVTM, CDR2 ANQGSEA. The CDR3 has 13 residues. In nucleotides, the CDR3 is TGCAGCGCTACGGGACAGGGGGACTATGGCTACACCTTC. Its translation: CSATGQGDYGYTF.

V is TRBV19 and J is TRBJ2-7; tentatively, D is TRBD1 or TRBD2 (5 bases each). The CDR3 covers 15 residues. CDR1 is LNHDA, CDR2 SQIVND, per germline (reference sequence). With 5 bases removed from V and 5 bases from J, the gap between germline ends came to 19 bases. CDR3 sequence: CASSSPWDLHDEQYF. CDR3 bases: TGTGCCAGTAGTTCCCCATGGGACCTTCACGACGAGCAGTACTTC.

The chain recombines TRBV11-3 with TRBJ2-7; unclear D gene. V lost 1 base and J 6 bases, leaving 10 bases between the germline ends. CDR1 and CDR2 from the germline V gene are SGHNT and YENEEA. The CDR3 totals 13 residues. CDR3 protein: CASSLVGSGEQYF. The CDR3 nucleotides read TGTGCCAGCAGCTTAGTCGGGTCTGGCGAGCAGTACTTC.

The rearrangement uses TRBV6-5 and TRBJ1-4, with D perhaps TRBD1 (6 bases). This CDR3 spans 15 amino acids. The germline V gene has CDR1 MNHEY and CDR2 SVGAGI. The V end was cut by 8 bases, the J end by 1 base, with 14 bases between. CDR3 region: CASADRQVTNEKLFF. The CDR3, as DNA: TGTGCCAGCGCAGACCGACAGGTAACTAATGAAAAACTGTTTTTT.

The chain uses TRBV7-2 and TRBJ1-1; D is unresolved. The V end was cut by 2 bases, the J end by 4 bases, with 5 bases between. This CDR3 region has 12 residues. The germline CDR1 and CDR2 sequences are SGHTA and FQGNSA. The CDR3 nucleotides are TGTGCCAGCAGCTTATGGGGCACTGAAGCTTTCTTT. This codes for CASSLWGTEAFF.

The chain joins TRBV6-6 to TRBJ1-2; perhaps TRBD1 as D (6 bases). V was pared by 7 bases and J by 0 bases, with 9 bases between. The CDR3 is 13 amino acids. Germline V gene sequence: CDR1 MNHNY, CDR2 SVGAGI (reference sequence). CDR3 in amino acids: CASTTGSNYGYTF. In DNA form, the CDR3 reads TGTGCCAGCACAACAGGGTCTAACTATGGCTACACCTTC.

The V call is TRBV9, the J call TRBJ2-1; 7 nucleotides line up with TRBD1. This CDR3 contains 16 residues. V was clipped by 2 bases and J by 8 bases; unmatched bases: 13. Germline CDR1 and CDR2: SGDLS and YYNGEE. The CDR3 DNA sequence: TGTGCCAGCAGCGTCCGGACAGGTAATCCCCCCGATGAGCAGTTCTTC. As protein: CASSVRTGNPPDEQFF. The complete variable domain, with remaining parts taken from reference TRBV9 and TRBJ2-1, reads DSGVTQTPKHLITATGQRVTLRCSPRSGDLSVYWYQQSLDQGLQFLIQYYNGEERAKGNILERFSAQQFPDLHSELNLSSLELGDSALYFCASSVRTGNPPDEQFFGPGTRLTVL.